The present entry profiles one T cell receptor beta chain with its context. The target antigen is unknown. The data stem from a study of cytomegalovirus exposure and HLA in healthy donors. Looking at the study overall: An earlier analysis identified 120 million or so unique TCR beta sequences in 170 million or so T cells.

Use of 60 Vbeta and 13 Jbeta primers characterized the PCR. The table came from immunoSEQ multiplex PCR; TCRdb's copy has only in-frame clones and leaves some out. The sample has about 100,000 clones, around two thirds seen once; the top ten hold less than 4.5%. Points from the study as a whole: Analysis performed later found roughly 17,000 TCR beta sequences associated with HLA alleles at 0.05 false discovery rate.

Material for sequencing was PBMCs. The source is a man between 25 and 39 years old in good health and CMV-seropositive.

The CDR3 protein is CASSLGLAVYNEQFF. Written as DNA, the CDR3 is TGTGCCAGCAGCTTAGGACTAGCGGTCTACAATGAGCAGTTCTTC. V usage is TRBV11-3 and J usage is TRBJ2-1, with 9 bases fitting TRBD2. The CDR3 runs to 15 residues. V lost 1 base to trimming and J lost 3 bases; unmatched junction nucleotides: 1. Germline CDR1 SGHNT, CDR2 YENEEA.